This is a list of T cell receptor beta chains from one sample in a study of CD8+CD57+ T cells in acquired aplastic anemia. MiXCR, applied by TCRdb to the reads, yields one record per CDR3 protein. The sample records about 240,000 distinct CDR3 sequences, more than 45% being singletons. The specimen sequenced was sorted CD4+, CD8+, or CD8+CD57+ T cells (not recorded which) from PBMCs. The source of these receptors is a human donor with aplastic anemia. CDR3s include the opening cysteine and the closing phenylalanine or tryptophan. The D gene is left open where the match is weak. Size tells how often a clone was seen (once, few, many) or the class of an expanded clone, and some rows leave it out.

size	V	D	J	DNA	CDR3
many	TRBV7-9	.	TRBJ1-2	TGTGCCAGCAGCTCATTAACGGGTGTTGGTGGCTACACCTTC	CASSSLTGVGGYTF
.	TRBV29-1	TRBD2	TRBJ2-3	TGCAGCGTTGGACTAGCAAGCACAGATACGCAGTATTTT	CSVGLASTDTQYF
few	TRBV10-3	.	TRBJ1-6	TGTGCCATCAGTTCGGGACTCGGGGAAGACTCCTATAATTCACCCCTCCACTTT	CAISSGLGEDSYNSPLHF
.	TRBV2	.	TRBJ1-2	TGTGCCAGCAGTGTTCTGGGCTATGGCTACACCTTC	CASSVLGYGYTF
.	TRBV10-2	TRBD1	TRBJ1-1	TGCGCCAGCAGACAGACAGGGTCGAACACTGAAGCTTTCTTT	CASRQTGSNTEAFF
few	TRBV7-9	TRBD2	TRBJ2-7	TGTGCCAGCAGCTTAGTTCGGGGGGGCGCCTACGAGCAGTACTTC	CASSLVRGGAYEQYF
many	TRBV14	.	TRBJ1-6	TGTGCCAGCAGCCAACCCGGGACGCCGGGTTATTCACCCCTCCACTTT	CASSQPGTPGYSPLHF
.	TRBV20-1	.	TRBJ1-5	TGCAGTGCAATAACAGGGTCTTCTAATCAGCCCCAGCATTTT	CSAITGSSNQPQHF
.	TRBV5-1	.	TRBJ2-3	TGCGCCAGCCGTGACTGGGAATACACAGATACGCAGTATTTT	CASRDWEYTDTQYF
.	TRBV24-1	TRBD2	TRBJ2-2	TGTGCCACCAGTGATCCCGGACTAGCGGGGGATACCGGGGAGCTGTTTTTT	CATSDPGLAGDTGELFF
.	TRBV4-3	TRBD2	TRBJ2-7	TGCGCCAGCAGCCCTTTTGCGGGGGGTAACGAGCAGTACTTC	CASSPFAGGNEQYF
.	TRBV9	.	TRBJ1-1	TGTGCCAGCAGCCCGCCGCGGGACGGTAACACTGAAGCTTTCTTT	CASSPPRDGNTEAFF
many	TRBV7-3	TRBD2	TRBJ2-7	TGTGCCAGCAGCTTAAGATCGGGACTAGCGGGGAACTACGAGCAGTACTTC	CASSLRSGLAGNYEQYF
.	TRBV7-2	.	TRBJ1-1	TGTGCCAGCAGCTTTGCAGGGGTCACTGAAGCTTTCTTT	CASSFAGVTEAFF
many	TRBV20-1	.	TRBJ1-2	TGCAGTGCTAGAGATCTGGAAACCTATGGCTACACCTTC	CSARDLETYGYTF
.	TRBV10-3	.	TRBJ1-6	TGTGCCAGCAGCGTTCTTATTTCGAGCTCCTATAATTCACCCCTCCACTTT	CASSVLISSSYNSPLHF
many	TRBV29-1	.	TRBJ2-7	TGCAGCGCCATGACAGGAGACTCCTACGAGCAGTACTTC	CSAMTGDSYEQYF
.	TRBV28	.	TRBJ2-7	TGTGCCAGCAGTAACCCCCGGGACATCGACTACGAGCAGTACTTC	CASSNPRDIDYEQYF
.	TRBV7-2	.	TRBJ1-1	TGTGCCAGCAGCTACAGGGAGGCGAGAGCTTTCTTT	CASSYREARAFF
.	TRBV7-9	.	TRBJ1-5	TGTGCCAGCAGCCCCGGGGGACTGTCGGATCAGCCCCAGCATTTT	CASSPGGLSDQPQHF
.	TRBV7-3	TRBD1	TRBJ2-1	TGTGCCAGCAGCCGGCAGGGGGCGGACAATGAGCAGTTCTTC	CASSRQGADNEQFF
.	TRBV10-3	.	TRBJ2-1	TGTGCCATCAGTGATTGGGGGTCCCTTTACAATGAGCAGTTCTTC	CAISDWGSLYNEQFF
many	TRBV5-8	.	TRBJ1-1	TGTGCCAGCAGCTTGCTGGGAGCTGAAGCTTTCTTT	CASSLLGAEAFF
.	TRBV10-3	.	TRBJ1-6	TGTGCCATCAGTGACGCGGGACTCTATAATTCACCCCTCCACTTT	CAISDAGLYNSPLHF
.	TRBV9	.	TRBJ2-7	TGTGCCAGCAGCGTAGCTACAGGACGTGAGCAGTACTTC	CASSVATGREQYF
.	TRBV7-9	.	TRBJ1-2	TGTGCCCAATCCCTCTACACCTTC	CAQSLYTF
many	TRBV20-1	.	TRBJ1-5	TGCAGTGCTAGAGATTGGGTGGGGATTGGACTCTCTCAGCCCCAGCATTTT	CSARDWVGIGLSQPQHF
.	TRBV15	TRBD1	TRBJ1-1	TGTGCCACCAGCAGAGGGACAGGGGGTCTCATGAACACTGAAGCTTTCTTT	CATSRGTGGLMNTEAFF
.	TRBV20-1	.	TRBJ1-1	TGCAGTGGGGGTAACACTGAAGCTTTCTTT	CSGGNTEAFF
.	TRBV5-6	TRBD2	TRBJ2-1	TGCGCCAGCAGCCAAGATCGCTTAGCGGGGGGGCCAAATGAGCAGTTCTTC	CASSQDRLAGGPNEQFF
.	TRBV14	TRBD2	TRBJ2-5	TGTGCCAGCAGCCAAACCGGGACTACCATGCAAGAGACCCAGTACTTC	CASSQTGTTMQETQYF
.	TRBV29-1	.	TRBJ1-2	TGCAGCGTTGATTCGGGGGGCGCCTATGGCTACACCTTC	CSVDSGGAYGYTF